This is a list of T cell receptor beta chains from one sample in a study of Ad26.COV2.S vaccination and SARS-CoV-2 variants. The method was immunoSEQ multiplex PCR; TCRdb's version includes in-frame clones alone and lacks a portion of them. The data show about 350,000 clones, 92% seen once. Here the sequenced sample was peripheral blood, taken after recovery from COVID-19. The receptors were gathered from a human donor who had recovered from COVID-19. CDR3s include the opening cysteine and the closing phenylalanine or tryptophan. Each record gives: V gene, J gene, D gene, clone size, CDR3 protein, CDR3 DNA. A D gene is named only where the DNA matches it firmly. Size is omitted from some rows. Given values are once, few, many or a class for expanded clones.

V gene: TRBV7-9; J gene: TRBJ2-7; D gene: NA; clone size: once; CDR3 protein: CASSLKDYEQYF; CDR3 DNA: TGTGCCAGCAGCTTAAAGGACTACGAGCAGTACTTC
V gene: TRBV2; J gene: TRBJ1-4; D gene: NA; clone size: NA; CDR3 protein: CASRFGSLGTNEKLFF; CDR3 DNA: TGTGCCAGCAGATTTGGCTCCCTTGGGACTAATGAAAAACTGTTTTTT
V gene: TRBV19; J gene: TRBJ1-4; D gene: NA; clone size: NA; CDR3 protein: CASSDRTLNEKLFF; CDR3 DNA: TGTGCCAGTAGCGACAGGACCCTAAATGAAAAACTGTTTTTT
V gene: TRBV6-5; J gene: TRBJ2-3; D gene: NA; clone size: NA; CDR3 protein: CASSYSNHQDTQYF; CDR3 DNA: TGTGCCAGCAGTTACAGTAACCACCAAGATACGCAGTATTTT
V gene: TRBV4-3; J gene: TRBJ2-7; D gene: NA; clone size: NA; CDR3 protein: CASSQEEGGSYEQYF; CDR3 DNA: TGCGCCAGCAGCCAAGAAGAAGGTGGCTCCTACGAGCAGTACTTC
V gene: TRBV7-2; J gene: TRBJ2-7; D gene: NA; clone size: NA; CDR3 protein: CASSLQGRGEQYF; CDR3 DNA: TGTGCCAGCAGCTTACAGGGCCGGGGGGAGCAGTACTTC
V gene: TRBV6-5; J gene: TRBJ1-1; D gene: TRBD1; clone size: NA; CDR3 protein: CASSPDAQGLIAFF; CDR3 DNA: TGTGCCAGCAGTCCCGACGCACAGGGGTTGATAGCTTTCTTT
V gene: TRBV6-4; J gene: TRBJ2-3; D gene: NA; clone size: few; CDR3 protein: CASSDGRGDTQYF; CDR3 DNA: TGTGCCAGCAGTGACGGGCGCGGAGATACGCAGTATTTT
V gene: TRBV28; J gene: TRBJ1-5; D gene: TRBD1; clone size: NA; CDR3 protein: CASSQTGFNQPQHF; CDR3 DNA: TGTGCCAGCAGTCAGACAGGGTTCAATCAGCCCCAGCATTTT
V gene: TRBV6-5; J gene: TRBJ1-5; D gene: NA; clone size: NA; CDR3 protein: CASSSTVPNQPQHF; CDR3 DNA: TGTGCCAGCAGTTCCACAGTACCCAATCAGCCCCAGCATTTT
V gene: TRBV6-5; J gene: TRBJ2-7; D gene: TRBD1; clone size: NA; CDR3 protein: CASSSPGQGSYEQYF; CDR3 DNA: TGTGCCAGCAGTTCCCCCGGACAGGGCTCCTACGAGCAGTACTTC
V gene: TRBV12-5; J gene: TRBJ1-1; D gene: NA; clone size: NA; CDR3 protein: CASNPGPNTEAFF; CDR3 DNA: TGTGCTAGCAACCCGGGACCGAACACTGAAGCTTTCTTT
V gene: TRBV6-5; J gene: TRBJ2-2; D gene: NA; clone size: NA; CDR3 protein: CASTIPHDGGELFF; CDR3 DNA: TGTGCCAGCACCATTCCTCATGATGGCGGGGAGCTGTTTTTT
V gene: TRBV6-4; J gene: TRBJ2-2; D gene: NA; clone size: NA; CDR3 protein: CASSVFPGANTGELFF; CDR3 DNA: TGTGCCAGCAGTGTGTTCCCCGGAGCGAACACCGGGGAGCTGTTTTTT
V gene: TRBV5-5; J gene: TRBJ2-1; D gene: TRBD2; clone size: NA; CDR3 protein: CASSLRGDEQFF; CDR3 DNA: TGTGCCAGCAGCTTGCGGGGGGATGAGCAGTTCTTC
V gene: TRBV10-3; J gene: TRBJ1-6; D gene: NA; clone size: few; CDR3 protein: CAITAGNSPLHF; CDR3 DNA: TGTGCCATCACCGCAGGGAATTCACCCCTCCACTTT
V gene: TRBV9; J gene: TRBJ1-1; D gene: TRBD1; clone size: NA; CDR3 protein: CASSVDPAVRTGGTEAFF; CDR3 DNA: TGTGCCAGCAGCGTAGACCCCGCCGTCAGGACAGGGGGCACTGAAGCTTTCTTT
V gene: TRBV12-3/TRBV12-4; J gene: TRBJ2-7; D gene: TRBD1; clone size: NA; CDR3 protein: CASSNRGHEQYF; CDR3 DNA: TGTGCCAGCAGTAACAGGGGCCACGAGCAGTACTTC
V gene: TRBV27; J gene: TRBJ2-1; D gene: NA; clone size: NA; CDR3 protein: CASSPSNEQFF; CDR3 DNA: TGTGCCAGCAGCCCTAGCAATGAGCAGTTCTTC
V gene: TRBV10-3; J gene: TRBJ2-2; D gene: TRBD2; clone size: once; CDR3 protein: CAIRPAGGPELFF; CDR3 DNA: TGTGCCATCAGGCCAGCGGGGGGGCCGGAGCTGTTTTTT
V gene: TRBV4-3; J gene: TRBJ2-2; D gene: TRBD1; clone size: NA; CDR3 protein: CASSQGGNRGLSGELFF; CDR3 DNA: TGCGCCAGCAGCCAAGGGGGAAACAGGGGGCTAAGCGGGGAGCTGTTTTTT
V gene: TRBV19; J gene: TRBJ1-2; D gene: NA; clone size: NA; CDR3 protein: CASSIWSEANYGYTF; CDR3 DNA: TGTGCCAGTAGTATCTGGAGCGAAGCTAACTATGGCTACACCTTC
V gene: TRBV5-6; J gene: TRBJ1-1; D gene: NA; clone size: NA; CDR3 protein: CASSFYARNTEAFF; CDR3 DNA: TGTGCCAGCAGCTTTTATGCACGAAACACTGAAGCTTTCTTT
V gene: TRBV5-1; J gene: TRBJ2-4; D gene: NA; clone size: NA; CDR3 protein: CASSLHGEPKNIQYF; CDR3 DNA: TGCGCCAGCAGCTTGCACGGTGAACCCAAAAACATTCAGTACTTC
V gene: TRBV11-2; J gene: TRBJ2-1; D gene: TRBD2; clone size: NA; CDR3 protein: CASSSSGGAHEQFF; CDR3 DNA: TGTGCCAGCAGCTCTAGCGGGGGGGCCCATGAGCAGTTCTTC
V gene: TRBV12-5; J gene: TRBJ2-1; D gene: TRBD2; clone size: NA; CDR3 protein: CASGVAGNEQFF; CDR3 DNA: TGTGCTAGTGGCGTAGCGGGGAATGAGCAGTTCTTC
V gene: TRBV29-1; J gene: TRBJ2-6; D gene: TRBD1; clone size: NA; CDR3 protein: CSVLQGETGANVLTF; CDR3 DNA: TGCAGCGTACTACAGGGGGAGACTGGGGCCAACGTCCTGACTTTC
V gene: TRBV27; J gene: TRBJ2-7; D gene: TRBD1; clone size: NA; CDR3 protein: CASSFRDSYSYEQYF; CDR3 DNA: TGTGCCAGCAGTTTCAGGGACAGTTACTCCTACGAGCAGTACTTC
V gene: TRBV27; J gene: TRBJ2-5; D gene: TRBD2; clone size: NA; CDR3 protein: CASRTRGTRRETQYF; CDR3 DNA: TGTGCCAGCAGAACCCGCGGGACTAGACGAGAGACCCAGTACTTC
V gene: TRBV27; J gene: TRBJ1-6; D gene: NA; clone size: NA; CDR3 protein: CASSLRRGPPPYGQSNSPLHF; CDR3 DNA: TGTGCCAGCAGTTTACGTCGGGGTCCCCCTCCCTATGGGCAATCTAATTCACCCCTCCACTTT
V gene: TRBV5-1; J gene: TRBJ1-2; D gene: NA; clone size: NA; CDR3 protein: CASSPMDSLYGYTF; CDR3 DNA: TGCGCCAGCAGCCCAATGGACAGCCTCTATGGCTACACCTTC
V gene: TRBV7-9; J gene: TRBJ2-7; D gene: TRBD2; clone size: NA; CDR3 protein: CASSLSGGSYEQYF; CDR3 DNA: TGTGCCAGCAGCTTAAGCGGGGGCTCCTACGAGCAGTACTTC
V gene: TRBV6-2/TRBV6-3; J gene: TRBJ1-1; D gene: NA; clone size: NA; CDR3 protein: CASSYGGSATEAFF; CDR3 DNA: TGTGCCAGCAGTTACGGCGGCTCGGCCACTGAAGCTTTCTTT
V gene: TRBV10-2; J gene: TRBJ1-1; D gene: NA; clone size: NA; CDR3 protein: CASRVGGTEAFF; CDR3 DNA: TGCGCCAGCAGGGTCGGAGGCACTGAAGCTTTCTTT
V gene: TRBV5-6; J gene: TRBJ1-3; D gene: NA; clone size: NA; CDR3 protein: CASSLYREKAGNTIYF; CDR3 DNA: TGTGCCAGCAGCTTGTACAGGGAAAAGGCTGGAAACACCATATATTTT
V gene: TRBV5-6; J gene: TRBJ2-1; D gene: TRBD2; clone size: NA; CDR3 protein: CASSLAIRIAGANEQFF; CDR3 DNA: TGTGCCAGCAGCTTGGCGATAAGGATAGCGGGGGCAAATGAGCAGTTCTTC
V gene: TRBV6-5; J gene: TRBJ2-7; D gene: NA; clone size: NA; CDR3 protein: CVSSYSFPAVTYEQYF; CDR3 DNA: TGTGTCAGCAGTTACTCCTTCCCGGCGGTGACCTACGAGCAGTACTTC
V gene: TRBV7-2; J gene: TRBJ1-2; D gene: NA; clone size: NA; CDR3 protein: CASSPGDSNYGYTF; CDR3 DNA: TGTGCCAGCAGCCCGGGGGACTCCAACTATGGCTACACCTTC
V gene: TRBV12-5; J gene: TRBJ2-7; D gene: NA; clone size: NA; CDR3 protein: CASGLWEREKQYF; CDR3 DNA: TGTGCTAGTGGTTTGTGGGAAAGGGAGAAGCAGTACTTC
V gene: TRBV7-2; J gene: TRBJ1-3; D gene: TRBD1; clone size: few; CDR3 protein: CASSDRQGGSGNTIYF; CDR3 DNA: TGTGCCAGCAGCGACCGACAGGGGGGCTCTGGAAACACCATATATTTT
V gene: TRBV27; J gene: TRBJ1-2; D gene: NA; clone size: NA; CDR3 protein: CASSFGGRNDGYTF; CDR3 DNA: TGTGCCAGCAGTTTCGGGGGTCGTAACGATGGCTACACCTTC
V gene: TRBV10-1; J gene: TRBJ1-5; D gene: NA; clone size: NA; CDR3 protein: CASRGAGDRGNQPQHF; CDR3 DNA: TGCGCCAGCAGGGGGGCGGGGGACCGTGGCAATCAGCCCCAGCATTTT
V gene: TRBV2; J gene: TRBJ2-7; D gene: TRBD1; clone size: NA; CDR3 protein: CASRETGGSYEQYF; CDR3 DNA: TGTGCCAGCAGAGAAACAGGGGGCTCCTACGAGCAGTACTTC
V gene: TRBV6-6; J gene: TRBJ2-3; D gene: NA; clone size: once; CDR3 protein: CASSPGAVSTDTQYF; CDR3 DNA: TGTGCCAGCAGCCCAGGGGCCGTGAGCACAGATACGCAGTATTTT
V gene: TRBV7-2; J gene: TRBJ2-7; D gene: NA; clone size: NA; CDR3 protein: CASSLEAGAEYEQYF; CDR3 DNA: TGTGCCAGCAGCTTAGAGGCAGGGGCGGAGTACGAGCAGTACTTC
V gene: TRBV7-3; J gene: TRBJ2-3; D gene: NA; clone size: NA; CDR3 protein: CASSRQGSPTDTQYF; CDR3 DNA: TGTGCCAGCAGCCGGCAAGGGTCTCCCACAGATACGCAGTATTTT
V gene: TRBV7-2; J gene: TRBJ2-7; D gene: NA; clone size: NA; CDR3 protein: CASSFLYEQYF; CDR3 DNA: TGTGCCAGCAGCTTCCTCTACGAGCAGTACTTC
V gene: TRBV14; J gene: TRBJ1-5; D gene: NA; clone size: NA; CDR3 protein: CASSQSPGWGPQHF; CDR3 DNA: TGTGCCAGCAGCCAATCCCCCGGCTGGGGGCCCCAGCATTTT
V gene: TRBV7-2; J gene: TRBJ1-1; D gene: TRBD1; clone size: NA; CDR3 protein: CASSSRGTAYEAFF; CDR3 DNA: TGTGCCAGCAGCTCACGGGGGACAGCTTATGAAGCTTTCTTT
V gene: TRBV19; J gene: TRBJ1-1; D gene: NA; clone size: NA; CDR3 protein: CASSRWQKAEAFF; CDR3 DNA: TGTGCCAGTAGCCGGTGGCAGAAGGCTGAAGCTTTCTTT
V gene: TRBV2; J gene: TRBJ1-1; D gene: TRBD1; clone size: NA; CDR3 protein: CASSGDRATEAFF; CDR3 DNA: TGTGCCAGCAGTGGGGACAGGGCCACTGAAGCTTTCTTT
V gene: TRBV2; J gene: TRBJ2-7; D gene: TRBD1; clone size: NA; CDR3 protein: CASSYRGPNEQYF; CDR3 DNA: TGTGCCAGCAGTTACAGGGGACCTAACGAGCAGTACTTC
V gene: TRBV14; J gene: TRBJ1-1; D gene: NA; clone size: NA; CDR3 protein: CASSPDGRGTEAFF; CDR3 DNA: TGTGCCAGCAGCCCGGACGGGCGGGGGACTGAAGCTTTCTTT
V gene: TRBV19; J gene: TRBJ1-1; D gene: NA; clone size: NA; CDR3 protein: CASSIKVGDTEAFF; CDR3 DNA: TGTGCCAGTAGTATTAAGGTTGGGGACACTGAAGCTTTCTTT
V gene: TRBV7-9; J gene: TRBJ1-2; D gene: NA; clone size: once; CDR3 protein: CASSLAQGGYTF; CDR3 DNA: TGTGCCAGCAGCTTAGCGCAGGGTGGCTACACCTTC
V gene: TRBV5-6; J gene: TRBJ1-1; D gene: NA; clone size: NA; CDR3 protein: CASSLPVAWGTEAFF; CDR3 DNA: TGTGCCAGCAGCCTGCCGGTGGCTTGGGGGACTGAAGCTTTCTTT
V gene: TRBV13; J gene: TRBJ2-1; D gene: NA; clone size: NA; CDR3 protein: CASSFHVNEQFF; CDR3 DNA: TGTGCCAGCAGCTTTCACGTCAATGAGCAGTTCTTC
V gene: TRBV10-3; J gene: TRBJ1-2; D gene: NA; clone size: NA; CDR3 protein: CAISATGADGYTF; CDR3 DNA: TGTGCCATCAGTGCCACCGGCGCGGATGGCTACACCTTC
V gene: TRBV3-1/TRBV3-2; J gene: TRBJ1-5; D gene: NA; clone size: few; CDR3 protein: CASSRPFSNQPQHF; CDR3 DNA: TGTGCCAGCAGCCGGCCTTTTAGCAATCAGCCCCAGCATTTT